This T cell receptor beta chain was obtained from a study of T cell repertoires in cytomegalovirus infection (dated by TCRdb to about 2019). Concerning the study at large: Alongside well-studied HLA-B-restricted epitopes, the peptide stimulations were aimed at recently identified HLA-C-restricted CMV epitopes, whose presentation resists viral immunomodulation. Because public TCR beta signatures pointed to carriage of CMV infection together with the matching HLA type, the HLA type of each donor mattered for the analysis.

Cut back by 6 bases and 3 bases, the V and J ends lie 23 bases apart. The germline V gene sets CDR1 to MNHEY and CDR2 to SVGAGI. The CDR3 measures 17 amino acids from cysteine to phenylalanine. The DNA shown is the 51-base CDR3, in frame from base 1. The sequencing machine was an Illumina HiSeq 1500. TCRdb reran the public reads through fastp at Q25 and MiXCR, keeping productive beta chains. Identical CDR3 proteins give one entry, which carries the most common genes and DNA. For this sample there are hundreds of thousands of distinct CDR3 sequences; approximately 31% appear just once. 13% of the sample goes to the ten largest clones. This clonotype was counted at least ten times. What antigen it recognizes has not been identified. No much larger clone exists at a distance of one base, and base qualities are not known. The investigation overall reported the following: The ex vivo response was dominated by HLA-C-restricted CMV-specific TCR beta clonotypes, which also provided the single most frequent clonotype in two of eight donors. Carriers of CMV infection plus the relevant HLA type were discriminated by the cumulative frequency of public TCR beta family members in the study cohort and in an independent roughly 370-donor cohort.

The treatment or condition label corresponds to: in vitro stimulation with specific CMV peptide epitopes to enrich CMV-specific T cells. Here the chain combines TRBV6-5 and TRBJ1-1; TRBD1 is a possible D gene, resting on 5 matching bases. Specimen: cultured CD8+ T cells from PBMCs, collected from culture after CMV antigen stimulation. The TCR originated in a human donor in good health (CMV status not recorded). Some clones in this sample may be carry-over from other donors' samples. CDR3 protein: CASSLSGQGLLDTEAFF. Read as DNA, the sequence is TGTGCCAGCAGCCTATCAGGGCAAGGGCTTTTGGACACTGAAGCTTTCTTT.